These T cell receptor beta chains were read from a single sample in a study of T cells in Graves' hyperthyroidism and ophthalmopathy. One entry per CDR3 protein, called by TCRdb with MiXCR from the multiplex PCR reads. The sample carries hundreds of thousands of distinct CDR3 sequences, roughly 14% recorded once. Source material: blood. The receptors derive from a woman aged 25 to 39 with Graves' hyperthyroidism. Both conserved end residues are part of each CDR3. Fields, in order: CDR3 protein, CDR3 DNA, clone size, D gene, J gene, V gene. A D gene is named only where the DNA matches it firmly. Clone size, where shown, is once, few, many, or a class for clones that have expanded.

CDR3aa: CASSLGDYPSTDTQYF
CDR3nt: TGTGCCAGCAGCTTAGGAGACTACCCAAGCACAGATACGCAGTATTTT
abundance: few
d_gene: .
j_gene: TRBJ2-3
v_gene: TRBV7-2

CDR3aa: CASKRDTEAFF
CDR3nt: TGTGCCTCGAAGAGGGACACTGAAGCTTTCTTT
abundance: many
d_gene: .
j_gene: TRBJ1-1
v_gene: TRBV30

CDR3aa: CASSSNRDRGFYEQYF
CDR3nt: TGTGCCAGCAGCTCCAACCGGGACAGGGGATTCTACGAGCAGTACTTC
abundance: many
d_gene: TRBD1
j_gene: TRBJ2-7
v_gene: TRBV11-2

CDR3aa: CASSFTVSSGNTIYF
CDR3nt: TGTGCCAGCAGCTTTACGGTTTCCTCTGGAAACACCATATATTTT
abundance: many
d_gene: .
j_gene: TRBJ1-3
v_gene: TRBV11-2

CDR3aa: CASRLDRGEQYF
CDR3nt: TGTGCCAGCAGACTGGACAGGGGCGAGCAGTACTTC
abundance: many
d_gene: TRBD1
j_gene: TRBJ2-7
v_gene: TRBV12-3/TRBV12-4

CDR3aa: CASRPGRVTQYF
CDR3nt: TGTGCCAGCCGCCCCGGTAGGGTGACCCAGTACTTC
abundance: .
d_gene: .
j_gene: TRBJ2-5
v_gene: TRBV3-1

CDR3aa: CSAREQGRDYGYTF
CDR3nt: TGCAGTGCTAGAGAACAGGGGAGGGACTATGGCTACACCTTC
abundance: many
d_gene: TRBD1
j_gene: TRBJ1-2
v_gene: TRBV20-1

CDR3aa: CSVQWDPNEKLFF
CDR3nt: TGCAGCGTGCAGTGGGACCCGAATGAAAAACTGTTTTTT
abundance: .
d_gene: .
j_gene: TRBJ1-4
v_gene: TRBV29-1

CDR3aa: CASSWLAGSSGANVLTF
CDR3nt: TGTGCCAGTAGTTGGTTAGCGGGGTCCTCTGGGGCCAACGTCCTGACTTTC
abundance: .
d_gene: TRBD2
j_gene: TRBJ2-6
v_gene: TRBV19

CDR3aa: CASSFSLRYEQYF
CDR3nt: TGTGCCAGCAGTTTCTCCCTCAGATACGAGCAGTACTTC
abundance: many
d_gene: .
j_gene: TRBJ2-7
v_gene: TRBV12-3/TRBV12-4

CDR3aa: CAWAKSYEQYF
CDR3nt: TGTGCCTGGGCTAAATCATACGAGCAGTACTTC
abundance: few
d_gene: .
j_gene: TRBJ2-7
v_gene: TRBV30

CDR3aa: CASSPAGSGYEQYF
CDR3nt: TGTGCCAGCAGCCCCGCGGGTAGTGGCTACGAGCAGTACTTC
abundance: many
d_gene: .
j_gene: TRBJ2-7
v_gene: TRBV7-2

CDR3aa: CASSIRPGNQPQHF
CDR3nt: TGTGCCAGTAGTATCCGGCCGGGCAATCAGCCCCAGCATTTT
abundance: few
d_gene: .
j_gene: TRBJ1-5
v_gene: TRBV19

CDR3aa: CSANIGTGRNEQYF
CDR3nt: TGCAGTGCCAACATCGGGACAGGGAGGAACGAGCAGTACTTC
abundance: many
d_gene: TRBD1
j_gene: TRBJ2-7
v_gene: TRBV20-1

CDR3aa: CASSYASPDTQYF
CDR3nt: TGTGCCAGCAGTTACGCCAGCCCAGATACGCAGTATTTT
abundance: many
d_gene: .
j_gene: TRBJ2-3
v_gene: TRBV6-6

CDR3aa: CASPLTEGVINYGYTF
CDR3nt: TGTGCCAGCCCTTTAACCGAAGGGGTCATTAACTATGGCTACACCTTC
abundance: .
d_gene: .
j_gene: TRBJ1-2
v_gene: TRBV27

CDR3aa: CSVEGTSGSLNTQYF
CDR3nt: TGCAGCGTTGAAGGGACTAGCGGGAGTTTAAATACGCAGTATTTT
abundance: .
d_gene: TRBD2
j_gene: TRBJ2-3
v_gene: TRBV29-1

CDR3aa: CASRGSGTGVYEQYF
CDR3nt: TGTGCCAGCAGGGGCAGCGGGACAGGGGTCTACGAGCAGTACTTC
abundance: many
d_gene: TRBD1
j_gene: TRBJ2-7
v_gene: TRBV28

CDR3aa: CASSQDRTEPNIQYF
CDR3nt: TGTGCCAGCAGCCAAGATCGCACCGAACCAAACATTCAGTACTTC
abundance: .
d_gene: .
j_gene: TRBJ2-4
v_gene: TRBV4-2

CDR3aa: CASSLLGRAREQFF
CDR3nt: TGTGCCAGCAGTCTCCTAGGGCGAGCGAGGGAGCAGTTCTTC
abundance: many
d_gene: .
j_gene: TRBJ2-1
v_gene: TRBV12-3/TRBV12-4

CDR3aa: CASSLWTGNGELFF
CDR3nt: TGTGCCAGTAGTCTATGGACGGGTAACGGGGAGCTGTTTTTT
abundance: few
d_gene: .
j_gene: TRBJ2-2
v_gene: TRBV19

CDR3aa: CASSYSGGQTYEQYF
CDR3nt: TGTGCCAGCAGTTACTCCGGGGGACAGACATACGAGCAGTACTTC
abundance: .
d_gene: .
j_gene: TRBJ2-7
v_gene: TRBV27

CDR3aa: CSSGYGYTF
CDR3nt: TGCAGCTCGGGTTATGGCTACACCTTC
abundance: many
d_gene: .
j_gene: TRBJ1-2
v_gene: TRBV20-1

CDR3aa: CASSSIFRQGTEAFF
CDR3nt: TGCGCCAGCAGCTCAATCTTCAGGCAGGGGACTGAAGCTTTCTTT
abundance: .
d_gene: .
j_gene: TRBJ1-1
v_gene: TRBV5-1

CDR3aa: CASSLTQANTGELFF
CDR3nt: TGTGCCAGCAGCTTAACCCAGGCAAACACCGGGGAGCTGTTTTTT
abundance: few
d_gene: .
j_gene: TRBJ2-2
v_gene: TRBV5-6

CDR3aa: CASDMLASGRGEQFF
CDR3nt: TGTGCCAGCGATATGCTGGCTAGCGGGAGGGGTGAGCAGTTCTTC
abundance: few
d_gene: TRBD2
j_gene: TRBJ2-1
v_gene: TRBV6-1

CDR3aa: CASRPSGGSSYNEQFF
CDR3nt: TGTGCCAGCAGACCTAGCGGGGGGAGCTCCTACAATGAGCAGTTCTTC
abundance: .
d_gene: TRBD2
j_gene: TRBJ2-1
v_gene: TRBV27

CDR3aa: CASSLRRGRFSNQPQHF
CDR3nt: TGTGCCAGCAGTCTTAGGAGGGGGCGTTTTAGCAATCAGCCCCAGCATTTT
abundance: few
d_gene: TRBD1
j_gene: TRBJ1-5
v_gene: TRBV5-6

CDR3aa: CASRGKGEAFF
CDR3nt: TGTGCCAGCAGGGGGAAGGGCGAAGCTTTCTTT
abundance: many
d_gene: .
j_gene: TRBJ1-1
v_gene: TRBV11-3

CDR3aa: CASSPGLAGPAHNEQFF
CDR3nt: TGCGCCAGCAGCCCCGGACTAGCGGGCCCTGCTCACAATGAGCAGTTCTTC
abundance: .
d_gene: TRBD2
j_gene: TRBJ2-1
v_gene: TRBV4-1

CDR3aa: CASSLLDRTNTEAFF
CDR3nt: TGTGCCAGCAGTTTATTAGACAGGACGAACACTGAAGCTTTCTTT
abundance: .
d_gene: .
j_gene: TRBJ1-1
v_gene: TRBV28

CDR3aa: CASSFRSQPQHF
CDR3nt: TGTGCCAGCAGTTTTCGTAGTCAGCCCCAGCATTTT
abundance: many
d_gene: .
j_gene: TRBJ1-5
v_gene: TRBV12-3/TRBV12-4

CDR3aa: CASSFRRAQETQYF
CDR3nt: TGTGCCAGCAGCTTCAGGAGAGCCCAAGAGACCCAGTACTTC
abundance: many
d_gene: .
j_gene: TRBJ2-5
v_gene: TRBV7-2

CDR3aa: CATQGASYEQYF
CDR3nt: TGTGCCACCCAGGGAGCCAGCTACGAGCAGTACTTC
abundance: .
d_gene: .
j_gene: TRBJ2-7
v_gene: TRBV6-1

CDR3aa: CSVKEQGFNYGYTF
CDR3nt: TGCAGCGTTAAAGAACAGGGTTTCAACTATGGCTACACCTTC
abundance: .
d_gene: .
j_gene: TRBJ1-2
v_gene: TRBV29-1

CDR3aa: CASSYSKALDGDIQYF
CDR3nt: TGTGCCAGCAGTTACTCGAAAGCCCTAGATGGAGACATTCAGTACTTC
abundance: few
d_gene: .
j_gene: TRBJ2-4
v_gene: TRBV6-5

CDR3aa: CASSLLASGTDTQYF
CDR3nt: TGTGCCAGCAGCTTACTCGCTAGCGGCACAGATACGCAGTATTTT
abundance: many
d_gene: .
j_gene: TRBJ2-3
v_gene: TRBV7-9

CDR3aa: CASSVGLAGRDYEQYF
CDR3nt: TGTGCCAGCAGCGTGGGACTAGCGGGTCGGGACTACGAGCAGTACTTC
abundance: .
d_gene: TRBD2
j_gene: TRBJ2-7
v_gene: TRBV5-4

CDR3aa: CASSRLQGSGEQYF
CDR3nt: TGTGCCAGCAGCCGCCTTCAGGGCTCGGGCGAGCAGTACTTC
abundance: many
d_gene: .
j_gene: TRBJ2-7
v_gene: TRBV7-2

CDR3aa: CATSDTGGTEAFF
CDR3nt: TGTGCCACCAGTGATACAGGGGGTACTGAAGCTTTCTTT
abundance: many
d_gene: TRBD1
j_gene: TRBJ1-1
v_gene: TRBV24-1

CDR3aa: CAWRRSAGNTEAFF
CDR3nt: TGTGCCTGGAGACGGTCGGCGGGGAACACTGAAGCTTTCTTT
abundance: .
d_gene: .
j_gene: TRBJ1-1
v_gene: TRBV30

CDR3aa: CASSTRASVYEQYF
CDR3nt: TGTGCCAGCAGCACACGGGCCTCGGTGTACGAGCAGTACTTC
abundance: many
d_gene: .
j_gene: TRBJ2-7
v_gene: TRBV7-2

CDR3aa: CASSFVPGDTQYF
CDR3nt: TGTGCCAGTAGCTTCGTCCCTGGAGATACGCAGTATTTT
abundance: many
d_gene: .
j_gene: TRBJ2-3
v_gene: TRBV19